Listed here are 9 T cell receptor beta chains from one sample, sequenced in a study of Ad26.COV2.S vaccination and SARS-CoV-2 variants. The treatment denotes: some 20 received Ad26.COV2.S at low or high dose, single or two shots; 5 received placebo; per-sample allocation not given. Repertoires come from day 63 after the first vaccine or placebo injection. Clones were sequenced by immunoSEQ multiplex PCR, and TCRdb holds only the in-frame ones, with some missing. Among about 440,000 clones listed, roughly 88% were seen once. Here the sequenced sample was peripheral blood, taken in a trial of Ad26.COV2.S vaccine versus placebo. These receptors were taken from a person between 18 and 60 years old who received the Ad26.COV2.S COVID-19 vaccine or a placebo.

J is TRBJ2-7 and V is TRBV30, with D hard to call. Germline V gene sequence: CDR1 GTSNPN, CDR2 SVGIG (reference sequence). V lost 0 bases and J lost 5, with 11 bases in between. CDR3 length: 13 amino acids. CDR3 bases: TGTGCCTGGAGTGTACGTACATCTCACGAGCAGTACTTC. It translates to CAWSVRTSHEQYF.

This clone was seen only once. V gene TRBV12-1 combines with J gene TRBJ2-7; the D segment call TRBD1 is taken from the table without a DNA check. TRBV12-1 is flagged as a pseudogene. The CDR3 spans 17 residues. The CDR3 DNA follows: TGTGCCAGCAGCTCCCTCTCAGCTAAGGGGGCTAAGTACGAGCAGTACTTC. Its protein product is CASSSLSAKGAKYEQYF.

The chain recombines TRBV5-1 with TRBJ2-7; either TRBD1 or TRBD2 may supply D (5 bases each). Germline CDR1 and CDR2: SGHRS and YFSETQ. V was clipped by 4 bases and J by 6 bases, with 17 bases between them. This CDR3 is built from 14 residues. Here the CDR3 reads CASSPGRAVSEQYF. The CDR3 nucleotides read TGCGCCAGCAGCCCGGGACGGGCTGTGAGCGAGCAGTACTTC. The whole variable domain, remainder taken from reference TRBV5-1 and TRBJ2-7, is KAGVTQTPRYLIKTRGQQVTLSCSPISGHRSVSWYQQTPGQGLQFLFEYFSETQRNKGNFPGRFSGRQFSNSRSEMNVSTLELGDSALYLCASSPGRAVSEQYFGPGTRLTVT.

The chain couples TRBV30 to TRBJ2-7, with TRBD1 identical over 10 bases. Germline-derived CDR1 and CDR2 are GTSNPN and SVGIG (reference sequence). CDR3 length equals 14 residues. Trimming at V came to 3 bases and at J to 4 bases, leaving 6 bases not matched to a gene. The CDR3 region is CAWRGQGPQYEQYF. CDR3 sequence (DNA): TGTGCCTGGAGGGGACAGGGGCCACAATACGAGCAGTACTTC.

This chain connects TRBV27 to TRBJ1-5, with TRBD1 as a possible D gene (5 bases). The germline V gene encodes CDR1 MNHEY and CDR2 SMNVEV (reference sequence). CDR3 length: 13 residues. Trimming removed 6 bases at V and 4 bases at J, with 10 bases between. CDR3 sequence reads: CASRLGGNQPQHF. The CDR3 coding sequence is TGTGCCAGCAGACTCGGGGGGAATCAGCCCCAGCATTTT.

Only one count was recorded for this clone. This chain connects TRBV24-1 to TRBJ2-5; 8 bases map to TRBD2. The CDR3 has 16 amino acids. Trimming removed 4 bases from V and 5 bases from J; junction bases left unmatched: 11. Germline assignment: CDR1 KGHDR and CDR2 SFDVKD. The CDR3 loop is CATSDSGGGRRETQYF. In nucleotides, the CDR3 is TGTGCCACCAGTGACTCCGGGGGGGGGCGTAGGGAGACCCAGTACTTC.

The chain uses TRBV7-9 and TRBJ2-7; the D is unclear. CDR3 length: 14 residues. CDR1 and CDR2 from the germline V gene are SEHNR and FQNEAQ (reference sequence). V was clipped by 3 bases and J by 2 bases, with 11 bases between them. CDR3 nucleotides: TGTGCCAGCAGCTTTGGCTCTCCAGCCTACGAGCAGTACTTC. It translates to CASSFGSPAYEQYF.

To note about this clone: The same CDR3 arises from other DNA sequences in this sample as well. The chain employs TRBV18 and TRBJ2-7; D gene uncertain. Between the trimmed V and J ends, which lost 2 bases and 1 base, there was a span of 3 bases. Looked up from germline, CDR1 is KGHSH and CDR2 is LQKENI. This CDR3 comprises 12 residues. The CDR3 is CASSPGSYEQYF. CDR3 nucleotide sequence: TGTGCCAGCTCACCAGGTTCCTACGAGCAGTACTTC. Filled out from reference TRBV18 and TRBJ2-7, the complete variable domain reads NAGVMQNPRHLVRRRGQEARLRCSPMKGHSHVYWYRQLPEEGLKFMVYLQKENIIDESGMPKERFSAEFPKEGPSILRIQQVVRGDSAAYFCASSPGSYEQYFGPGTRLTVT.

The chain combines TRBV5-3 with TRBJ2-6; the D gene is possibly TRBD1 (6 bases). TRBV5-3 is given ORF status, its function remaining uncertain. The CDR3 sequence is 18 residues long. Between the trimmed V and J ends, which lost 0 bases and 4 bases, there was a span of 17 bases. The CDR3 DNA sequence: TGTGCCAGAAGCTTGGCCCCGACAGGCCCCCACGGGGCCAACGTCCTGACTTTC. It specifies CARSLAPTGPHGANVLTF.